This T cell receptor beta chain was recovered during a study of OX40 agonist ivuxolimab in advanced cancers. Some clones are missing from TCRdb's copy, which holds only in-frame ones; the method was immunoSEQ multiplex PCR. The sample carries 53,000 or so clones, 80% to 85% recorded once. Study-level results: Clonal expansion was among the lowest in partial responders at 0.1-3.0 mg/kg, especially CD8+.

A word on this clone: Antigen: not known.

Looked up from germline, CDR1 is LNHNV and CDR2 is YYDKDF (reference sequence). The length of the CDR3 is 14 residues. The V end lost 5 bases, the J end lost 0 bases, and 11 bases lay between the germline ends. Here the sequenced sample was CD4+ or CD8+ T cells sorted from blood, taken in a trial of the OX40 agonist ivuxolimab. The receptor was isolated from an adult with an advanced solid tumor such as melanoma, head and neck, liver or kidney cancer. This chain uses TRBV15 with TRBJ2-7; D not resolved. The CDR3 protein is CATSQLSRSYEQYF. CDR3 coding DNA: TGTGCCACCAGCCAGCTAAGTCGCTCCTACGAGCAGTACTTC.